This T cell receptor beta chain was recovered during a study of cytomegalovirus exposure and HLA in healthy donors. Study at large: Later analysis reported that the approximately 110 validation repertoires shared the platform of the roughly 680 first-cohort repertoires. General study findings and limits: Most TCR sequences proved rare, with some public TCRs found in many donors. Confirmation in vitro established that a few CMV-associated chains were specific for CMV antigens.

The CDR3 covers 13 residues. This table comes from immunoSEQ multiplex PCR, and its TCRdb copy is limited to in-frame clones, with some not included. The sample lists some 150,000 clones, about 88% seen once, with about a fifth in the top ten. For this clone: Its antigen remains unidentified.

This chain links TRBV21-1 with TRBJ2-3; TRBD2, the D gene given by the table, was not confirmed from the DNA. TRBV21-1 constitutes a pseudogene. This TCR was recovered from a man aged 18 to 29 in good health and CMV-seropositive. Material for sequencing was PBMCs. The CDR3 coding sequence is TGTGCCAGCATAGGCGGGGGGCGGGGTACGCAGTATTTT. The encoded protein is CASIGGGRGTQYF.